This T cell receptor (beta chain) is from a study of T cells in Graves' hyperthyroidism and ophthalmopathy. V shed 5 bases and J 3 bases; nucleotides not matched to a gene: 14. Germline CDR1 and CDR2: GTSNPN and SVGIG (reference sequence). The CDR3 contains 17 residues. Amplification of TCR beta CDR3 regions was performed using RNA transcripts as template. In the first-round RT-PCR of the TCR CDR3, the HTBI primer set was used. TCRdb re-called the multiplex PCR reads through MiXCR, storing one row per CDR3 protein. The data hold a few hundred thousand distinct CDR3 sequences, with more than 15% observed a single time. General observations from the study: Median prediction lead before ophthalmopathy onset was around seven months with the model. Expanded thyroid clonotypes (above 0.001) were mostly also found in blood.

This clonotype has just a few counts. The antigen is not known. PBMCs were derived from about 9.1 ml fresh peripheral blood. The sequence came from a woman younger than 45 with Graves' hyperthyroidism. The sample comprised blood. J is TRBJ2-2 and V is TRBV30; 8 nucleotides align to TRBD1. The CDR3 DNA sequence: TGTGCCTGGGATAATTCAGGACAGGGTGGATACACCGGGGAGCTGTTTTTT. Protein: CAWDNSGQGGYTGELFF.